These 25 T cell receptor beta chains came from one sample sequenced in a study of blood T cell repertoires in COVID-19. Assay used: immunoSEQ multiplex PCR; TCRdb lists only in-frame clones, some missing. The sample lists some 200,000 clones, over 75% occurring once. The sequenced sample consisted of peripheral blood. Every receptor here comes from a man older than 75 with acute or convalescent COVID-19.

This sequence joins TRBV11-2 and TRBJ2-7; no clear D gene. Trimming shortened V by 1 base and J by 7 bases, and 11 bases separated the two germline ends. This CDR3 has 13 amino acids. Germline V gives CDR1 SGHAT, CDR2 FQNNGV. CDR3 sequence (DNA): TGTGCCAGCAGCTTAGGTCTAGTTCGTGAGCAGTACTTC. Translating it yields CASSLGLVREQYF.

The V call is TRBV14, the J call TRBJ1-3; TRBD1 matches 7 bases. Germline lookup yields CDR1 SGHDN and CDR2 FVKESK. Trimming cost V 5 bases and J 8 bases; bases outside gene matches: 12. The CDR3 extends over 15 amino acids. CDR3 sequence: CASSAKDRRVDTIYF. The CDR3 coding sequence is TGTGCCAGCAGCGCCAAGGACAGGCGTGTAGACACCATATATTTT.

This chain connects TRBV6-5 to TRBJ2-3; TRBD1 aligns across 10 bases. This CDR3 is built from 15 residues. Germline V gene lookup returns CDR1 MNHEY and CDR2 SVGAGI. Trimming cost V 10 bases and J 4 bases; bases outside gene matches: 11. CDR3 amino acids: CATSSLDRGSDTQYF. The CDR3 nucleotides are TGTGCCACGTCGTCTTTGGACAGGGGGTCAGATACGCAGTATTTT.

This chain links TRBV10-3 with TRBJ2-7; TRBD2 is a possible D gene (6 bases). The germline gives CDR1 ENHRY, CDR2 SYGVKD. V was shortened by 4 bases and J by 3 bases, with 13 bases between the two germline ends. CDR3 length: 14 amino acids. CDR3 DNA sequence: TGTGCCATCAGTGGGGCCGGGGAGGTCTACGAGCAGTACTTC. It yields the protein CAISGAGEVYEQYF.

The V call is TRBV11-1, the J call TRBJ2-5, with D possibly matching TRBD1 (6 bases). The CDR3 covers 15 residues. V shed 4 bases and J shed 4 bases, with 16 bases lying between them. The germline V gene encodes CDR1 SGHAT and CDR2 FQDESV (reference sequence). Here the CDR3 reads CASSSWTAVGETQYF. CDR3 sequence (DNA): TGTGCCAGCAGCTCCTGGACAGCAGTGGGAGAGACCCAGTACTTC. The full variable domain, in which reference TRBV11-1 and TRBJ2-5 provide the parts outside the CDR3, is EAEVAQSPRYKITEKSQAVAFWCDPISGHATLYWYRQILGQGPELLVQFQDESVVDDSQLPKDRFSAERLKGVDSTLKIQPAELGDSAMYLCASSSWTAVGETQYFGPGTRLLVL.

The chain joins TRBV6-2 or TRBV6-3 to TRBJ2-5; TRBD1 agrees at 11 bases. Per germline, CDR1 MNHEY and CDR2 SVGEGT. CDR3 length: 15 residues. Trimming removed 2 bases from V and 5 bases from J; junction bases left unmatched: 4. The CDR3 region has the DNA TGTGCCAGCAGTTACGGGACAGGGGGATACGAGACCCAGTACTTC. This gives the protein CASSYGTGGYETQYF.

The chain's CDR3 is CASSSDRGGHTGELFF. The CDR3 DNA reads as TGTGCCAGTAGTTCGGACAGGGGAGGGCACACCGGGGAGCTGTTTTTT. V gene TRBV19 combines with J gene TRBJ2-2; 9 nucleotides match TRBD1. The CDR3 consists of 16 residues. Germline-derived CDR1 and CDR2 are LNHDA and SQIVND (reference sequence). V was pared by 5 bases and J by 3 bases, with 7 bases of the junction left unmatched.

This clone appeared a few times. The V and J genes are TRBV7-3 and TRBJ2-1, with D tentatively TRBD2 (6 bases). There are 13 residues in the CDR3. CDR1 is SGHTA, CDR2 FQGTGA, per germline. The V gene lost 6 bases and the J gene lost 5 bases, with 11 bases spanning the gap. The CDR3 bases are TGTGCCAGCAGTCTGAGCGGGCACAATGAGCAGTTCTTC. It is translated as CASSLSGHNEQFF.

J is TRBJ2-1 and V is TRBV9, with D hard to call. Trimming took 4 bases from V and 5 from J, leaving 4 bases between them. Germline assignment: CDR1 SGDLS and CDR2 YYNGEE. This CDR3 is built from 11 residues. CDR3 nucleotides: TGTGCCAGCAGCCTCCACAATGAGCAGTTCTTC. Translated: CASSLHNEQFF.

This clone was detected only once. Written as DNA, the CDR3 is TGTGCCAGTAGTATCCTAGCTGGGGGCGAGGATACGCAGTATTTT. Translating it yields CASSILAGGEDTQYF. V is TRBV19 and J is TRBJ2-3, with a tentative D call TRBD1 (6 bases). The V end was cut by 3 bases, the J end by 6 bases, with 16 bases between. Per the germline V gene, CDR1 is LNHDA and CDR2 is SQIVND (reference sequence). There are 15 residues in the CDR3.

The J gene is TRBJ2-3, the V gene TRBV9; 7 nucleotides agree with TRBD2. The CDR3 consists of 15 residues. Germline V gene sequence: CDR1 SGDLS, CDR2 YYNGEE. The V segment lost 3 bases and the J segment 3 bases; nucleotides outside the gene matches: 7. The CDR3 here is CASSAPTSETDTQYF. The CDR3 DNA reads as TGTGCCAGCAGCGCACCCACTAGCGAAACAGATACGCAGTATTTT.

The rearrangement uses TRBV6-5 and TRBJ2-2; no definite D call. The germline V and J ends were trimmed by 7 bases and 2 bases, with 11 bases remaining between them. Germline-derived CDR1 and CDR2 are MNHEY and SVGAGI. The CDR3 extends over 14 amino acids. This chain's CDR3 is CASTMTANTGELFF. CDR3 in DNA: TGTGCCAGCACTATGACTGCTAACACCGGGGAGCTGTTTTTT.

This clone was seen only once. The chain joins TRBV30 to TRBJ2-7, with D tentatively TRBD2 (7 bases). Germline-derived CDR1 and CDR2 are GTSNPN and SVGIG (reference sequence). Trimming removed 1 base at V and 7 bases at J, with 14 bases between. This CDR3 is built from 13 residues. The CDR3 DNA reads TGTGCCTGGAGTGGAGGAGGGGGGGGTGAGCAGTACTTC. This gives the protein CAWSGGGGGEQYF. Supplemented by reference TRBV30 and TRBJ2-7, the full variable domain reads SQTIHQWPATLVQPVGSPLSLECTVEGTSNPNLYWYRQAAGRGLQLLFYSVGIGQISSEVPQNLSASRPQDRQFILSSKKLLLSDSGFYLCAWSGGGGGEQYFGPGTRLTVT.

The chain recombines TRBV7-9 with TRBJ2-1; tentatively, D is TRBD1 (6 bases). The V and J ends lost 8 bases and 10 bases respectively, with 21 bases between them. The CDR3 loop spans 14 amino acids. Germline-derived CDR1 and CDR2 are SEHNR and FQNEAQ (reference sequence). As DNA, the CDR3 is TGTGCCAGCGGGTCAGGGGTAGTGGCAGGCGAGCAGTTCTTC. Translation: CASGSGVVAGEQFF. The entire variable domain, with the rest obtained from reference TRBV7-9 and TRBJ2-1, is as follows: DTGVSQNPRHKITKRGQNVTFRCDPISEHNRLYWYRQTLGQGPEFLTYFQNEAQLEKSRLLSDRFSAERPKGSFSTLEIQRTEQGDSAMYLCASGSGVVAGEQFFGPGTRLTVL.

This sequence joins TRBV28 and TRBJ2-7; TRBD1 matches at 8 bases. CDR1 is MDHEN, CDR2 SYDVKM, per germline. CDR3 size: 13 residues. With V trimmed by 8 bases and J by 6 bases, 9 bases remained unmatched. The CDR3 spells CASGQGRHLEQYF. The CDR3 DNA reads TGTGCCAGCGGACAGGGCAGGCATCTCGAGCAGTACTTC.

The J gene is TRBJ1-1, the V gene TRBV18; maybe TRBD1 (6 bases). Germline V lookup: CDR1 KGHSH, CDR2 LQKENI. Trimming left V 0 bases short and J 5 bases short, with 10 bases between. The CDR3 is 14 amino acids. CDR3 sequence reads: CASSPPGGHTEAFF. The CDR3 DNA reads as TGTGCCAGCTCACCACCAGGGGGACATACTGAAGCTTTCTTT.

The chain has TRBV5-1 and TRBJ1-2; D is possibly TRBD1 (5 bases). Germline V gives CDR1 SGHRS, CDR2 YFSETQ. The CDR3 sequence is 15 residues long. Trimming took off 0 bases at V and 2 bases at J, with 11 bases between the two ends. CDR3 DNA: TGCGCCAGCAGCTTGGCTCGGTCAGGGAACTATGGCTACACCTTC. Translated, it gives CASSLARSGNYGYTF.

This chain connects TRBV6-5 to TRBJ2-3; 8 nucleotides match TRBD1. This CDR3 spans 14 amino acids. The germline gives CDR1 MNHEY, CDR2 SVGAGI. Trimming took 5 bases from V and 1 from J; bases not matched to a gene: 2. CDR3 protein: CASSRQGRTDTQYF. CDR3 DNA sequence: TGTGCCAGCAGTCGACAGGGGCGCACAGATACGCAGTATTTT.

In DNA, the CDR3 is TGTGCCAGCAGCCACGGACAGGGGGCCCAAGAGACCCAGTACTTC. This translates into CASSHGQGAQETQYF. The V gene is TRBV4-2, the J gene TRBJ2-5; 11 nucleotides agree with TRBD1. This CDR3 region has 15 residues. Unmatched junction bases numbered 1, after V lost 3 bases and J lost 1 base. Germline values: CDR1 LGHNA, CDR2 YNFKEQ.

The CDR3 DNA follows: TGCGCCAGCAGCTCCACCCGCGGGATCGGGGATGGCTACACCTTC. This codes for CASSSTRGIGDGYTF. The chain links TRBV5-1 to TRBJ1-2, with no clear D. Between the trimmed V and J ends, which lost 3 bases and 6 bases, there was a span of 18 bases. The CDR3 contains 15 residues. Looked up from germline, CDR1 is SGHRS and CDR2 is YFSETQ.

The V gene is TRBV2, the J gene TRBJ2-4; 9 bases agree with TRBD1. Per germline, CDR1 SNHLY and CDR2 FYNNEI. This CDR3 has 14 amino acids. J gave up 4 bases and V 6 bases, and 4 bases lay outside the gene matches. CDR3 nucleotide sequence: TGTGCCAGCAGCGCAGGGACAGGGAAAAACATTCAGTACTTC. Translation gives CASSAGTGKNIQYF. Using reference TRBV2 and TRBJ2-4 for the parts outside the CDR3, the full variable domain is EPEVTQTPSHQVTQMGQEVILRCVPISNHLYFYWYRQILGQKVEFLVSFYNNEISEKSEIFDDQFSVERPDGSNFTLKIRSTKLEDSAMYFCASSAGTGKNIQYFGAGTRLSVL.

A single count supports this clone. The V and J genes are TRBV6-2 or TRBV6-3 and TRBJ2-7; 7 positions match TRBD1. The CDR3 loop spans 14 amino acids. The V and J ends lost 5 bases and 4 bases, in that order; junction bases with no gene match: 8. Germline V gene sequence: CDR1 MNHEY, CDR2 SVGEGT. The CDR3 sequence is CASSRQGPRYEQYV. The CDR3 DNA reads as TGTGCCAGCAGTCGACAGGGTCCCCGTTACGAGCAGTACGTC.

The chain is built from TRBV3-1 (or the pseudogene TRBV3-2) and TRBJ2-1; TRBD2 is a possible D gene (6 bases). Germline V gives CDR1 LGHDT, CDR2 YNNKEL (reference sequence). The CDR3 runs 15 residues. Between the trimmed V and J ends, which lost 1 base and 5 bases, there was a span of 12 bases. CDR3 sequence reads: CASSQAPGLNNEQFF. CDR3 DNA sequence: TGTGCCAGCAGCCAAGCCCCGGGACTTAACAATGAGCAGTTCTTC.

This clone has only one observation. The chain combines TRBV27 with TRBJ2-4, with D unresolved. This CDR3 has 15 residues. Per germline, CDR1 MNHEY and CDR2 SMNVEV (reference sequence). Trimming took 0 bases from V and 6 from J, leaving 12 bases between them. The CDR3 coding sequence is TGTGCCAGCAGTTTATCGGGCCAGGATTTAAACATTCAGTACTTC. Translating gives CASSLSGQDLNIQYF.

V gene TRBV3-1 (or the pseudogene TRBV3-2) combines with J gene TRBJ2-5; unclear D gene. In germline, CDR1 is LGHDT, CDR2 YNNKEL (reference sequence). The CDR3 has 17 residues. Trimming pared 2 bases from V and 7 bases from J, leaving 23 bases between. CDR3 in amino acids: CASSQWWSGRATGTQYF. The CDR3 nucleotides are TGTGCCAGCAGCCAATGGTGGTCGGGTAGAGCTACGGGGACCCAGTACTTC.